These T cell receptor beta chains were read from a single sample in a study of spatial heterogeneity in lung cancer. One entry per CDR3 protein, called by TCRdb with MiXCR from the 5' RACE reads. In the table there are 39,000 or so distinct CDR3 sequences, about 10% of which are singletons. The sample was PBMCs, taken at follow-up. The receptors were sampled from a female donor with early-stage non-small cell lung cancer. Both conserved end residues are part of each CDR3. Fields, in order: J gene, V gene, D gene, clone size, CDR3 DNA, CDR3 protein. D genes are given only for firm matches. Some rows have no size entry. The others give once, few or many, or a class for an expanded clone.

TRBJ2-6 | TRBV18 | NA | NA | TGTGCCAGCTCACCATCCCGGACAGTTTTCTCCGGGGCCAACGTCCTGACTTTC | CASSPSRTVFSGANVLTF
TRBJ1-4 | TRBV6-5 | NA | many | TGTGCCAGCAGTCCTTCGATGTCGGCTGAAAAACTGTTTTTT | CASSPSMSAEKLFF
TRBJ1-4 | TRBV5-1 | TRBD1 | few | TGCGCCAGCAGGCCAGCCCCGGACAGGGTTGAAAAACTGTTTTTT | CASRPAPDRVEKLFF
TRBJ1-2 | TRBV20-1 | TRBD1 | NA | TGCAGTGCTAGAGAAGGGGGCCTAGGCTATGGCTACACCTTC | CSAREGGLGYGYTF
TRBJ1-5 | TRBV7-2 | NA | many | TGTGCCAGCAGCCAAGACCAGGGGCAGAGTCAGCCCCAGCATTTT | CASSQDQGQSQPQHF
TRBJ2-1 | TRBV4-2 | TRBD1 | NA | TGTGCCAGCAGCCCACGGGGACAGGGCCCCTACAATGAGCAGTTCTTC | CASSPRGQGPYNEQFF
TRBJ1-2 | TRBV2 | NA | few | TGTGCCGGCCCCGCGGGGACTCGGGGCTACACCTTC | CAGPAGTRGYTF
TRBJ1-3 | TRBV15 | NA | many | TGTGCCACCGCCCAACCAACAGTGGGAAACACCATATATTTT | CATAQPTVGNTIYF
TRBJ2-3 | TRBV7-2 | TRBD1 | NA | TGTGCCAGCAGCTTAGGTTTCCTCGGACAGGTGGGCACAGATACGCAGTATTTT | CASSLGFLGQVGTDTQYF
TRBJ1-6 | TRBV20-1 | NA | NA | TGCAGTGCTTCGACCCAGCCTTCCCCCTCACCCCTCCACTTT | CSASTQPSPSPLHF
TRBJ2-5 | TRBV28 | NA | few | TGTGCCAGCGGCCTACAGGGCCAAGAGACCCAGTACTTC | CASGLQGQETQYF
TRBJ2-7 | TRBV2 | TRBD1 | many | TGTGCCAGCAATTGGGACAGTTCCTACGAGCAGTACTTC | CASNWDSSYEQYF
TRBJ2-5 | TRBV4-3 | TRBD2 | NA | TGCGCCAGCAGCCTATCCGGGACTAGCGGCCAAGAGACCCAGTACTTC | CASSLSGTSGQETQYF
TRBJ2-3 | TRBV7-9 | TRBD2 | many | TGTGCCAGCAGCATCGGACTAGCGGGCCGGATCTCTGGTACGCAGTATTTT | CASSIGLAGRISGTQYF
TRBJ2-7 | TRBV6-4 | TRBD2 | NA | TGTGCCAGCAGTAACCCCCCCGGGACTAGCGGGGGAGTAGGCTACGAGCAGTACTTC | CASSNPPGTSGGVGYEQYF
TRBJ1-5 | TRBV4-1 | NA | few | TGCGCCAGCAGCCAAGAGGCCCTAATAGGGAGCAATCAGCCCCAGCATTTT | CASSQEALIGSNQPQHF
TRBJ2-7 | TRBV5-1 | NA | few | TGCGCCAGCAGCCGTAGGGACTCTTCCCTTGACGAGCAGTACTTC | CASSRRDSSLDEQYF
TRBJ2-3 | TRBV9 | NA | many | TGTGCCAGCAGCGCAGCGGCAGATACGCAGTATTTT | CASSAAADTQYF
TRBJ2-1 | TRBV27 | TRBD2 | NA | TGTGCCAGCAGTTCCCGTGGCGGGGGGGTGCATGAGCAGTTCTTC | CASSSRGGGVHEQFF
TRBJ1-1 | TRBV7-9 | NA | many | TGTGCCAGCAGCGAACCGATCAACGAGGGCACTGAAGCTTTCTTT | CASSEPINEGTEAFF
TRBJ2-7 | TRBV10-3 | TRBD2 | NA | TGTGCCATCAGTCGGGGGACTAGCGGGGTCTACGAGCAGTACTTC | CAISRGTSGVYEQYF
TRBJ1-2 | TRBV27 | TRBD1 | NA | TGTGCCAGCCGGAAGGGACAGGGGGATGGCTACACCTTC | CASRKGQGDGYTF
TRBJ1-5 | TRBV19 | NA | NA | TGTGCCAGTAGTATAGAACCGAATCAGCCCCAGCATTTT | CASSIEPNQPQHF
TRBJ2-3 | TRBV6-5 | NA | few | TGTGCCAGCAGTAAGGGGGGCATAGGCACAGATACGCAGTATTTT | CASSKGGIGTDTQYF
TRBJ2-6 | TRBV29-1 | NA | many | TGCAGCGTTGCCTCAGGGGCGGCTGGGGCCAACGTCCTGACTTTC | CSVASGAAGANVLTF
TRBJ2-2 | TRBV5-1 | NA | NA | TGCGCCAGCAGCTTGCGATCAACCGGGGAGCTGTTTTTT | CASSLRSTGELFF
TRBJ2-7 | TRBV20-1 | TRBD2 | few | TGCAGTGCTAGACCTACTAGCGGGGGCCGCTCGCGGGAGCAGTACTTC | CSARPTSGGRSREQYF
TRBJ2-3 | TRBV4-1 | NA | many | TGCGCCAGCAGCCAAGGAGTGACCTTTAGCACAGATACGCAGTATTTT | CASSQGVTFSTDTQYF
TRBJ2-4 | TRBV5-1 | TRBD1 | few | TGCGCCAGCAGCTTTACCGGGGGACAGGGGAAAAACATTCAGTACTTC | CASSFTGGQGKNIQYF
TRBJ2-7 | TRBV6-1 | NA | many | TGTGCCAGCAGGGGGGCCGGGCGCCACGAGCAGTACTTC | CASRGAGRHEQYF
TRBJ2-2 | TRBV5-4 | NA | many | TGTGCCAGCAGCTTGGATGGCACGGTGGCCGGGGAGCTGTTTTTT | CASSLDGTVAGELFF
TRBJ2-1 | TRBV7-8 | TRBD2 | many | TGTGCCAGCAGCACTAGCGGGGGGGACAATGAGCAGTTCTTC | CASSTSGGDNEQFF
TRBJ2-5 | TRBV29-1 | TRBD2 | few | TGCAGCGCCCGGGAGGGGACGGAACAAGAGACCCAGTACTTC | CSAREGTEQETQYF
TRBJ2-3 | TRBV5-5 | NA | few | TGTGCCAGCAGCCCCGGGACTTACACAGATACGCAGTATTTT | CASSPGTYTDTQYF
TRBJ2-1 | TRBV20-1 | NA | few | TGCAGTGCTAGAGCAGGGCTTGGGGAGCAGTTCTTC | CSARAGLGEQFF
TRBJ1-5 | TRBV12-3/TRBV12-4 | NA | many | TGTGCCAGCAGTTTGCGGGAGATGGGCAATCAGCCCCAGCATTTT | CASSLREMGNQPQHF
TRBJ2-3 | TRBV7-9 | TRBD1 | many | TGTGCCAGCAGCTTAGCCGGGACAGGGAAGCGGGCAGATACGCAGTATTTT | CASSLAGTGKRADTQYF
TRBJ2-5 | TRBV5-6 | TRBD2 | many | TGTGCCAGCAGCCCCCCTTTTCTAGCGGGGGGGCTAGAGACCCAGTACTTC | CASSPPFLAGGLETQYF
TRBJ1-2 | TRBV19 | NA | few | TGTGCCAGTAGGGCCCCCAACTATGGCTACACCTTC | CASRAPNYGYTF
TRBJ2-1 | TRBV7-8 | NA | few | TGTGCCAGCAGCTTACGAGGGATAGAGCAGTTCTTC | CASSLRGIEQFF
TRBJ1-4 | TRBV7-9 | NA | NA | TGTGCCAGCAGCTTAGCCGCTAATGAAAAACTGTTTTTT | CASSLAANEKLFF
TRBJ2-7 | TRBV9 | TRBD1 | NA | TGTGCCAGCAGCGTCGGAGGGACAGGGGGCAACGAGCAGTACTTC | CASSVGGTGGNEQYF
TRBJ2-7 | TRBV2 | TRBD1 | many | TGTGCCAGCAGTTTTACGACAGGGAGCAGCGACGAGCAGTACTTC | CASSFTTGSSDEQYF
TRBJ2-3 | TRBV7-2 | TRBD1 | few | TGTGCCAGCAGCTTCCAGACAGGGTTGACAGATACGCAGTATTTT | CASSFQTGLTDTQYF
TRBJ2-5 | TRBV18 | TRBD2 | many | TGTGCCAGCTCATCCATCGCTAGCGGGCTGAGAGAGACCCAGTACTTC | CASSSIASGLRETQYF
TRBJ1-5 | TRBV21-1 | NA | many | TGTGCCAGCAGCCCGCGACAGGATCAGCCCCAGCATTTT | CASSPRQDQPQHF
TRBJ2-7 | TRBV4-3 | NA | many | TGCGCCAGCAGCCAAGATGAGGTCGGGGAGACATACGAGCAGTACTTC | CASSQDEVGETYEQYF
TRBJ1-1 | TRBV29-1 | NA | few | TGCAGCGTTGAACAGGGCCCCACTGAAGCTTTCTTT | CSVEQGPTEAFF
TRBJ2-2 | TRBV11-3 | NA | many | TGTGCCAGCAGCTTAGCAGGCTACACCGGGGAGCTGTTTTTT | CASSLAGYTGELFF
TRBJ2-5 | TRBV20-1 | NA | many | TGCAGTGCTAGAGATGTGCCAACAACAAAGACCCAGTACTTC | CSARDVPTTKTQYF
TRBJ2-1 | TRBV9 | NA | many | TGTGCCAGCAGCGTGCGTGGTAACTCCTACAATGAGCAGTTCTTC | CASSVRGNSYNEQFF
TRBJ2-5 | TRBV5-1 | NA | many | TGCGCCAGCAGCCCTTCGGGCGTCCTTCAAGAGACCCAGTACTTC | CASSPSGVLQETQYF
TRBJ1-4 | TRBV9 | TRBD1 | NA | TGTGCCAGCAGCGTGACAGGGGCTAATGAAAAACTGTTTTTT | CASSVTGANEKLFF